The entry that follows covers one TCR beta chain sequence. This clonotype was detected only a few times. The clone's antigen remains unknown. No base quality information exists; no much larger clone differs at one position. Taken from the germline V gene (reference sequence), the CDR1 and CDR2 loops are SEHNR and FQNEAQ. Its CDR3 holds 14 amino acids, cysteine through phenylalanine. CDR3 DNA is the only sequence kept; it has 42 bases, read in frame from the first base. The V end gives up 4 bases and the J end 4 bases, leaving 4 bases in the junction not matched to a gene. These data are taken from a study of T-cell memory formation after mild COVID-19 (dated by TCRdb to 2020 to 2023). The study in broad terms: TCR sequence clusters from the two donors were found to be largely donor specific. Two young, previously healthy adult volunteers made up the cohort, one male and one female. In two donors, T-cell clones that expanded and contracted after mild COVID-19 were followed by sequencing TCRalpha and TCRbeta repertoires longitudinally.

The sequencing machine was an Illumina NovaSeq 6000. Using 5'RACE with constant-segment primers, TCRalpha and TCRbeta cDNA libraries were constructed, with sample barcodes and unique molecular identifiers added in the process. RNA was extracted from every sample with Trizol reagent. Libraries were amplified in two PCR steps, with a second sample barcode and Illumina TruSeq adapters added in the second step. Sequencing of the libraries was done on an Illumina NovaSeq, producing 2 x 150 bp paired-end reads. Per the original workflow: The reads were demultiplexed and collapsed into UMI-guided consensus sequences using migec v1.2.7. Using mixcr v2.1.11, UMI consensuses were aligned to TRA and TRB V and J templates and then assembled into clonotypes. A clonotype was counted as expanded or contracted only if both edgeR and NoisET called the change significant, with noise models trained on biological replicates. For edgeR calls, a false discovery rate-adjusted p below 0.01 and a log2 fold-change threshold of 1 were applied. As an exploratory analysis of dynamics, PCA with hierarchical clustering was applied to max-normalized trajectories of the 1000 most abundant clonotypes. The CD4 or CD8 phenotype of responding clones was assigned using the separately sequenced CD4+ and CD8+ repertoires. Using fastp trimming at Q25 and MiXCR clonotype assembly, TCRdb reanalyzed the public sequencing data and kept in-frame beta chains. Identical CDR3 proteins give one entry, which carries the most common genes and DNA. TCRdb's processing, not the authors' own work, is the source of the V and J calls. The sample table records about 140,000 distinct CDR3 sequences; around 25% of these occur just once. Around 24% of the sample comes from the top ten.

What the study reported, not specific to this receptor: Some responding clones were detected in pre-infection memory, which suggested that pre-existing cross-reactive memory T cells had joined the SARS-CoV-2 response. The study covered only a couple of mild cases, and larger cohorts including severe cases with pre-infection samples were considered necessary. Clones contracting from day 15 to 85 had balanced CD4/CD8 phenotypes, while a second wave expanding from day 15 to 37 was biased towards CD4+. Contracting CD4+ clones turned up mainly in the CM and EM memory subsets, whereas EMRA was where CD8+ clones were enriched. Whether the second-wave clones peaking on day 37 were SARS-CoV-2 specific was not confirmed.

Ficoll-Paque density gradient centrifugation was used to isolate PBMCs. This sequence was found in an adult woman who had mild COVID-19 (a few samples of this study predate the infection). The sample titles of this study are shuffled in the database, so cell type and time point are left out; the donor was told from shared clones. The chain links TRBV7-9 with TRBJ1-1; 9 bases in the middle match TRBD1. The specimen was PBMCs or a T cell subset sorted from them (not recorded which). The CDR3 has the sequence CASSSGQGITEAFF. The sequence in DNA is TGTGCCAGCAGCTCCGGACAGGGGATCACTGAAGCTTTCTTT.